Below, 2 T cell receptor beta chains from the same sample are listed, as sequenced in a study of beta chain features in type 1 diabetes. General study findings and limits: Among patients with Type 1 diabetes, TCRB CDR3s were moderately but significantly shorter in every one of the four CD4+ subsets.

The antigens for these receptors are not known. Of the isolated RNA, all was reverse transcribed, and so the sequenced material was expressed TCRB transcripts. Sequencing used immunoSEQ multiplex PCR; TCRdb keeps in-frame clones, though not all of them. Counted here are more than 300,000 clones, roughly 12% occurring once; the ten biggest clones make up 0.0085% to 0.012%. The sequenced sample consisted of naive CD4+ T cells from blood. The receptor set was obtained from a young woman with type 1 diabetes.

This clone has a handful of counts. This chain joins TRBV13 and TRBJ2-3; tentatively, D is TRBD2 (6 bases). The length of the CDR3 is 15 residues. Per germline, CDR1 PRHDT and CDR2 FYEKMQ (reference sequence). V lost 2 bases and J lost 10, with 19 bases in between. CDR3 DNA: TGTGCCAGCAGCTTATCTTCGGGAGTACCCGCGGCGCAGTATTTT. Protein product: CASSLSSGVPAAQYF.

This clone was counted only a few times. The chain uses TRBV29-1 and TRBJ1-1; maybe TRBD1 (5 bases). CDR3 length: 12 amino acids. The V gene lost 7 bases and the J gene lost 1 base, with 10 bases spanning the gap. CDR1 and CDR2 (germline): SQVTM, ANQGSEA. The CDR3 sequence: CSAGGQNTEAFF. CDR3 in DNA: TGCAGCGCGGGGGGTCAGAACACTGAAGCTTTCTTT.